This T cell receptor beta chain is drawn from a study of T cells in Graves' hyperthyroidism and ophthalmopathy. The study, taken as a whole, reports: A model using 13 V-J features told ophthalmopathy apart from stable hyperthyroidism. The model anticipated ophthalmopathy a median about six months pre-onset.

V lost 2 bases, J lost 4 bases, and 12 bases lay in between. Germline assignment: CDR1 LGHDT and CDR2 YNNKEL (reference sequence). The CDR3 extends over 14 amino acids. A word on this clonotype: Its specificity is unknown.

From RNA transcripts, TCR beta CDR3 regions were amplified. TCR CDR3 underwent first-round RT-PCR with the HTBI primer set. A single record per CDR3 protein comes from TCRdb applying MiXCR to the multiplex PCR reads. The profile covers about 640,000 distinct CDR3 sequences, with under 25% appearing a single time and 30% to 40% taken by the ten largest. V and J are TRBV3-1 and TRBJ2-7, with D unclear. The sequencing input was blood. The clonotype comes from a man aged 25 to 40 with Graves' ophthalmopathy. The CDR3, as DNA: TGTGCCAGCAGCCAACTCAAACACAATTACGAGCAGTACTTC. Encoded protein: CASSQLKHNYEQYF.